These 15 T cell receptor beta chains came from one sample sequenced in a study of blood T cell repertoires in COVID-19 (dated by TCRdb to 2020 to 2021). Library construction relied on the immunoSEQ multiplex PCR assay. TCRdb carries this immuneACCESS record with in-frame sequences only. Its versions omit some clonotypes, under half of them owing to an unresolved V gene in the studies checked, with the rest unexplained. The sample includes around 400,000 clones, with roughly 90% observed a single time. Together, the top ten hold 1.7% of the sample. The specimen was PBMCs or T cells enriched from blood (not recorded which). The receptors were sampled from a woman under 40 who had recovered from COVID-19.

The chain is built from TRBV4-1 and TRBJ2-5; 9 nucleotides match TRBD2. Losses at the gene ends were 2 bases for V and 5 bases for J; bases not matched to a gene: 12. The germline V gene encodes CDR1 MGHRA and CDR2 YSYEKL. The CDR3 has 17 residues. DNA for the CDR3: TGCGCCAGCAGCCAAATTGGGCTAGCGGGAAGAAGTGAGACCCAGTACTTC. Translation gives CASSQIGLAGRSETQYF.

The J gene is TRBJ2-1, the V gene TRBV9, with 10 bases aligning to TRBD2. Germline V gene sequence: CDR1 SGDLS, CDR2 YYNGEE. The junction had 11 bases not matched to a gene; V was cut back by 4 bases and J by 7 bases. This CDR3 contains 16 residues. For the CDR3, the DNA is TGTGCCAGCAGCATGACCGGGACTAGCGCGTTTAATGAGCAGTTCTTC. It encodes CASSMTGTSAFNEQFF.

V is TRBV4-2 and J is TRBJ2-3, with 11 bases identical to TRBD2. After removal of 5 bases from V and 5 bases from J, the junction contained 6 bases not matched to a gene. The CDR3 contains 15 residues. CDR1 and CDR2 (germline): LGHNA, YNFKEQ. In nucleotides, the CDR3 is TGTGCCAGCAGCTTAGCGGGGGGGCAGGAAGATACGCAGTATTTT. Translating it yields CASSLAGGQEDTQYF.

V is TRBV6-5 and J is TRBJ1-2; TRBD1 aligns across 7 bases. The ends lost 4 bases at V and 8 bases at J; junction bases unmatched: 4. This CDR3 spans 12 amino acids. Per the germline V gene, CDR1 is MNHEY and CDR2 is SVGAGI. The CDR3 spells CASSSRDRGYTF. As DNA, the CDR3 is TGTGCCAGCAGTTCAAGGGACAGAGGCTACACCTTC.

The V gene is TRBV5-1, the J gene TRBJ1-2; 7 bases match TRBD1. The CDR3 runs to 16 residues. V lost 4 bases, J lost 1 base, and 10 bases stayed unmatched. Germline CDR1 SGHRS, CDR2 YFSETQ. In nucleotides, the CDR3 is TGCGCCAGCAGCGGATTAGACAGGGACCATAACTATGGCTACACCTTC. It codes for CASSGLDRDHNYGYTF.

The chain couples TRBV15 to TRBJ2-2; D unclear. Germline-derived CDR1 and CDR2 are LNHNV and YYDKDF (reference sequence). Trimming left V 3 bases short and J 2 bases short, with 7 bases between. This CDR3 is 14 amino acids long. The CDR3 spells CATSSTVNTGELFF. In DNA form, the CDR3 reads TGTGCCACCAGCAGCACAGTAAACACCGGGGAGCTGTTTTTT.

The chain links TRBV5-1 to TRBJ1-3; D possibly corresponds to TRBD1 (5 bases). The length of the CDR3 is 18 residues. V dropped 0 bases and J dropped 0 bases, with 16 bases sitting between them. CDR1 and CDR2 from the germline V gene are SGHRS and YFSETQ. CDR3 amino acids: CASSLAEGVGGSGNTIYF. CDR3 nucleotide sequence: TGCGCCAGCAGCTTGGCCGAGGGCGTCGGGGGCTCTGGAAACACCATATATTTT.

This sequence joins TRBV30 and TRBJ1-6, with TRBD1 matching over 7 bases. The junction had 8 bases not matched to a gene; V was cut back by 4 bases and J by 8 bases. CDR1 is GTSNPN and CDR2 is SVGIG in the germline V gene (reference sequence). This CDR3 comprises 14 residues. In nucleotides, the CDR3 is TGTGCCTGGACACGGGACAGCCGGGATTCACCCCTCCACTTT. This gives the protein CAWTRDSRDSPLHF.

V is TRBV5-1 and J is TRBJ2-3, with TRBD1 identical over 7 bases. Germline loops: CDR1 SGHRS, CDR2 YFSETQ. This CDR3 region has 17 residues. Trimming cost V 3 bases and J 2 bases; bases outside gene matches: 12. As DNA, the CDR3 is TGCGCCAGCAGCTCTAATCCTATAACAGGGGCCACAGATACGCAGTATTTT. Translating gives CASSSNPITGATDTQYF.

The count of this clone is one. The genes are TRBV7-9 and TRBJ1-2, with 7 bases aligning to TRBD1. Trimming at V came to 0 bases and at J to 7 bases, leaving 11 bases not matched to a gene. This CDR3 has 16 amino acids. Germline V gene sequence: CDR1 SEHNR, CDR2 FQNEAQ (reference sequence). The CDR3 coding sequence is TGTGCCAGCAGCTTAGCGGGGACAGTTGATCTAGGTGGCTACACCTTC. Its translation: CASSLAGTVDLGGYTF.

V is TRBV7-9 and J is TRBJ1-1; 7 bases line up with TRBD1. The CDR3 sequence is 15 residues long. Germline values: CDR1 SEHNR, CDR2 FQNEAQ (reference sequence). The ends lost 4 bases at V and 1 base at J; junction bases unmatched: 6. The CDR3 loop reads CASSSSGTENTEAFF. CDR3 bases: TGTGCCAGCAGCTCCTCCGGGACAGAGAACACTGAAGCTTTCTTT.

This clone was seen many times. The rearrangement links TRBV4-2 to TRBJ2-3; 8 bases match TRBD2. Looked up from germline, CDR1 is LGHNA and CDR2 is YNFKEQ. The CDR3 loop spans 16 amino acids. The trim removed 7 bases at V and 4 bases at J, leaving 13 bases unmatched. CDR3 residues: CASTSGSGGHADTQYF. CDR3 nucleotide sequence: TGTGCCAGCACGAGCGGGTCGGGGGGGCATGCAGATACGCAGTATTTT.

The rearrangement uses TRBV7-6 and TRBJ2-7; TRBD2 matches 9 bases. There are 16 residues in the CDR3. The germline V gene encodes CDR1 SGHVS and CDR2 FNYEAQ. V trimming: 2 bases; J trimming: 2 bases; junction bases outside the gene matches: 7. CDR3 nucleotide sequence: TGTGCCAGCAGCTTATCGGTAGCGGGAGCCACCTACGAGCAGTACTTC. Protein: CASSLSVAGATYEQYF.

Here the CDR3 DNA reads TGTGCCAGCAGGAACAGGGCCCATGGCTACACCTTC. Encoded protein: CASRNRAHGYTF. The chain carries TRBV6-5 and TRBJ1-2; maybe TRBD1 (6 bases). With 6 bases removed from V and 6 bases from J, the gap between germline ends came to 11 bases. From germline, CDR1 is MNHEY and CDR2 SVGAGI. The CDR3 consists of 12 residues.

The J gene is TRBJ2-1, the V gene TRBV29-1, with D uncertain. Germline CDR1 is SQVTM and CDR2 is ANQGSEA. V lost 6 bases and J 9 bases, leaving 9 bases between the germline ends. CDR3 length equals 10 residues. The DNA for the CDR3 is TGCAGCGTGTCCTTCAGTGAGCAGTTCTTC. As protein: CSVSFSEQFF.